A selection of T cell receptor beta chains follows, all from one sample in a study of neurological immune-mediated disorders. TCRdb fed the 5' RACE reads into MiXCR, producing one record per CDR3 protein. This sample has 50,000 to 55,000 distinct CDR3 sequences, with roughly 3.8% found just once. Sequencing input: PBMCs. Receptors originate from a man between 60 and 70 years old with multiple sclerosis. Both conserved end residues are part of each CDR3. A D gene is named only where the DNA matches it firmly. Not every row has a clone size; where given, it reads once, few, many or a size class.

>TRBV15|TRBJ1-6|18|many|TRBD1
CATSRERQGRAYNSPLHF
TGTGCCACCAGCAGAGAGCGACAGGGAAGGGCCTATAATTCACCCCTCCACTTT
>TRBV20-1|TRBJ2-3|15|many|TRBD2
CSANGLLAGTDTQYF
TGCAGTGCTAATGGGTTGCTAGCGGGCACAGATACGCAGTATTTT
>TRBV18|TRBJ2-1|15|many|.
CASSPFSGNYNEQFF
TGTGCCAGCTCACCGTTTAGTGGGAATTATAATGAGCAGTTCTTC
>TRBV3-1|TRBJ2-7|11|.|.
CASSLAHEQYF
TGTGCCAGCAGCCTCGCCCACGAGCAGTACTTC
>TRBV7-2|TRBJ2-2|17|many|TRBD2
CASTTGLVAGVTGELFF
TGTGCCAGCACCACCGGGTTGGTAGCGGGAGTGACCGGGGAGCTGTTTTTT
>TRBV20-1|TRBJ1-2|14|many|TRBD1
CSARYQEGARGYTF
TGCAGTGCTAGATATCAAGAGGGGGCTCGTGGCTACACCTTC
>TRBV7-2|TRBJ2-1|17|many|TRBD1
CASSLGQGAPSYNEQFF
TGTGCCAGCAGCTTAGGACAGGGGGCACCCTCCTACAATGAGCAGTTCTTC
>TRBV12-3/TRBV12-4|TRBJ2-7|14|many|.
CASSPLGSTNEQYF
TGTGCCAGCAGTCCCTTGGGATCAACAAACGAGCAGTACTTC
>TRBV12-3/TRBV12-4|TRBJ1-1|14|few|.
CASSRQASNTEAFF
TGTGCCAGCAGTAGACAGGCGTCGAACACTGAAGCTTTCTTT
>TRBV29-1|TRBJ1-1|13|many|TRBD1
CSVNRGINTEAFF
TGCAGCGTTAACAGGGGGATCAACACTGAAGCTTTCTTT
>TRBV5-1|TRBJ1-2|13|many|.
CASSDGGDYGYTF
TGCGCCAGCAGCGATGGAGGGGACTATGGCTACACCTTC
>TRBV5-1|TRBJ1-2|12|many|.
CASSLVRGGYTF
TGCGCCAGCAGCTTGGTAAGGGGTGGCTACACCTTC
>TRBV7-2|TRBJ2-4|14|many|.
CASSLGGAKNIQYF
TGTGCCAGCAGCTTAGGGGGCGCCAAAAACATTCAGTACTTC
>TRBV10-1|TRBJ1-5|13|many|.
CASSESNYQPQHF
TGCGCCAGCAGTGAGAGCAACTATCAGCCCCAGCATTTT
>TRBV7-9|TRBJ1-6|16|many|.
CASSLRTPQRNSPLHF
TGTGCCAGCAGCCTCAGGACGCCTCAACGGAATTCACCCCTCCACTTT
>TRBV6-5|TRBJ2-7|12|many|.
CASSSTHYEQYF
TGTGCCAGCTCTTCGACACACTACGAGCAGTACTTC
>TRBV12-3/TRBV12-4|TRBJ2-2|17|many|.
CASSLAMVSGNTGELFF
TGTGCCAGCAGTTTAGCGATGGTTAGCGGGAACACCGGGGAGCTGTTTTTT
>TRBV6-5|TRBJ2-2|15|many|.
CAADSGGTNTGELFF
TGTGCCGCCGACTCAGGAGGCACGAACACCGGGGAGCTGTTTTTT
>TRBV20-1|TRBJ2-5|15|many|.
CSARDSAGYQETQYF
TGCAGTGCTAGAGATTCGGCGGGGTACCAAGAGACCCAGTACTTC
>TRBV5-1|TRBJ2-5|16|many|TRBD2
CASSLEGTSGVETQYF
TGCGCCAGCAGCTTGGAAGGGACTAGCGGGGTCGAGACCCAGTACTTC
>TRBV14|TRBJ1-2|16|many|TRBD1
CASSPLGTGANYGYTF
TGTGCCAGCAGCCCTCTAGGGACAGGGGCGAACTATGGCTACACCTTC
>TRBV5-1|TRBJ2-3|14|many|.
CASSSYTLPDTQYF
TGCGCCAGCAGCTCCTATACCCTCCCAGATACGCAGTATTTT
>TRBV15|TRBJ2-7|14|many|.
CATSRDPTGTGEYF
TGTGCCACCAGCAGAGATCCTACGGGGACCGGCGAGTACTTC
>TRBV5-6|TRBJ1-4|16|many|TRBD1
CASSLAPGTGNEKLFF
TGTGCCAGCAGCTTGGCCCCCGGGACAGGGAATGAAAAACTGTTTTTT
>TRBV6-1|TRBJ2-7|17|many|TRBD1
CASSAQPGTGAYYEQYF
TGTGCCAGCAGTGCCCAACCGGGGACAGGGGCCTACTACGAGCAGTACTTC
>TRBV20-1|TRBJ2-3|15|many|TRBD2
CSAPPTSPNTDTQYF
TGCAGTGCTCCTCCGACTAGCCCAAACACAGATACGCAGTATTTT
>TRBV4-2|TRBJ2-5|14|many|.
CASSQDQGEKTQYF
TGTGCCAGCAGCCAAGATCAGGGAGAGAAGACCCAGTACTTC
>TRBV27|TRBJ2-7|15|many|.
CASSLSGGQVGRQYF
TGTGCCAGCAGTTTATCTGGGGGCCAGGTCGGTCGGCAGTACTTC
>TRBV5-1|TRBJ1-4|16|many|TRBD1
CASSLRTGQANEKLFF
TGCGCCAGCAGCTTGAGGACAGGGCAGGCTAATGAAAAACTGTTTTTT
>TRBV27|TRBJ2-3|12|many|.
CARKEGTDTQYF
TGTGCCAGAAAGGAGGGGACAGATACGCAGTATTTT
>TRBV20-1|TRBJ1-5|15|many|TRBD1
CSAREGGQSSQPQHF
TGCAGTGCTAGAGAGGGGGGACAGTCTTCTCAGCCCCAGCATTTT
>TRBV5-1|TRBJ1-1|13|many|.
CASSLAQGTEAFF
TGCGCCAGCAGCTTGGCTCAGGGAACTGAAGCTTTCTTT
>TRBV6-5|TRBJ1-5|13|many|.
CASSPSGGQPQHF
TGTGCCAGCAGTCCTTCTGGGGGTCAGCCCCAGCATTTT
>TRBV20-1|TRBJ2-5|15|many|.
CSARGSSATWETQYF
TGCAGTGCTAGAGGGTCTAGCGCGACGTGGGAGACCCAGTACTTC
>TRBV27|TRBJ1-1|15|many|.
CASSLGLRGNTEAFF
TGTGCCAGCAGTTTAGGACTTAGGGGCAACACTGAAGCTTTCTTT
>TRBV3-1|TRBJ2-7|14|many|.
CASSPRDVAYEQYF
TGTGCCAGCAGCCCCCGGGACGTAGCCTACGAGCAGTACTTC
>TRBV30|TRBJ1-1|13|many|.
CAWTRQAQDEAFF
TGTGCCTGGACGCGGCAGGCACAAGATGAAGCTTTCTTT
>TRBV20-1|TRBJ1-1|12|many|.
CSARGHSTEAFF
TGCAGTGCTAGAGGGCACAGCACTGAAGCTTTCTTT
>TRBV7-7|TRBJ2-1|15|many|.
CASSPNAAPAVEQFF
TGTGCCAGCAGCCCCAACGCGGCGCCCGCAGTGGAGCAGTTCTTC
>TRBV4-2|TRBJ2-1|17|many|TRBD2
CASSQDRGGVSYNEQFF
TGTGCCAGCAGCCAAGATCGCGGGGGGGTCTCCTACAATGAGCAGTTCTTC